The text below deals with one T cell receptor beta chain. Its antigen is not known. The source of the sample is a study of cytomegalovirus exposure and HLA in healthy donors. Overall study context: The roughly 130 validation repertoires used the same platform as the roughly 670 first-cohort repertoires, a later analysis reported.

Germline V lookup: CDR1 SGDLS, CDR2 YYNGEE. The CDR3 is 15 amino acids. V shed 0 bases and J shed 2 bases, with 12 bases lying between them. TCRdb's copy holds only in-frame clones and misses some; the assay was immunoSEQ multiplex PCR. The sample holds around 91,000 clones, roughly 92% seen once. Findings and limits, study-wide: According to reports, the classifier identified cytomegalovirus status with high specificity and sensitivity.

The sample was PBMCs. The chain uses TRBV9 and TRBJ2-7, with D unclear. The TCR was taken from a woman under 40 in good health and CMV-seropositive. This CDR3 is CASSVGAGSTYEQYF. As DNA, the CDR3 is TGTGCCAGCAGCGTAGGGGCAGGTTCGACCTACGAGCAGTACTTC.